Here is one T cell receptor (beta chain) with its context. Its antigen is still unknown. No base-level quality is on record; no much larger clone is a single base apart. The data belong to a study of post-analysis software for immune sequencing data (dated by TCRdb to about 2015). Study-level background: Disease courses on record covered relapsing-remitting, secondary progressive and progressive-relapsing multiple sclerosis, though some patients had no subtype annotation. The patient repertoires were compared against approximately ten previously published healthy control repertoires obtained from donors aged roughly 6 to 28 years. A subset of samples was prepared in parallel using single-end sample barcoding, then pooled and co-amplified after Illumina adapter ligation. The full study reports these points: Strong co-clustering of samples prepared in the same batch was shown by direct clustering with F measure, prompting a batch-effect correction. Normalized Chao1 diversity was significantly lower in multiple sclerosis patients than controls, suggesting substantial peripheral T-cell clonal expansion. The control group was slightly older than the multiple sclerosis patient group. Significantly higher frequencies in patients than in controls were found for five or six TRBV segments, including TRBV5-6, TRBV5-1 and TRBV20-1.

The library was produced with PCR. Sequenced on an Illumina HiSeq 2500. To reduce PCR and sequencing biases, unique molecular identifiers were incorporated into the TCR beta cDNA libraries. Roughly 500,000 cDNA molecules were obtained for every 1 to 10 million input T cells, so each molecule roughly corresponded to one T cell. Patient libraries were prepared and sequenced with the same protocol used for the earlier healthy control dataset. Samples belonging to the same batch were prepared together, multiplexed and sequenced on a shared HiSeq lane. On the authors' methods: MIGEC handled the raw barcoded reads, throwing out single-read molecular identifier groups before consensus assembly and CDR3 extraction. Clonotype tables were post-analysed with VDJtools, normalizing diversity by down-sampling all datasets to the smallest sample size. In repertoire overlap clustering, CDR3 amino acid sequences, but not nucleotide sequences, were matched to correct batch-related cross-sample contamination. TCRdb reprocessing: public reads trimmed at Q25 with fastp, clones called with MiXCR, in-frame beta chains kept. When rows share a CDR3 protein, they turn into one entry using the most common DNA and genes. The V and J calls, along with clone size, are taken from TCRdb and not from the paper's own processing. Here the sample has about 560,000 distinct CDR3 sequences; roughly 45% occur a single time. The top ten clones comprise 1.7% of the sample.

To demonstrate the VDJtools post-analysis software, the study profiled TCR beta repertoires from the peripheral blood of around 13 young patients with multiple sclerosis. The multiple sclerosis patients were children and adolescents between roughly 6 and 17 years of age. Compared with germline, V lacks 5 bases and J lacks 3 bases; bases without a gene match: 4. The germline V gene supplies CDR1 SGHTA and CDR2 FQGNSA. The CDR3 runs 13 amino acids, cysteine and phenylalanine included. CDR3 DNA only is kept here, 39 bases in frame from base 1. This sequence uses TRBV7-2 and TRBJ2-7; TRBD1 aligns with 7 central bases. Specimen: blood. The receptor was isolated from a girl between 5 and 17 years old with multiple sclerosis. Here the CDR3 is given as CASSPDRLYEQYF. The DNA is as follows: TGTGCCAGCAGCCCGGACAGGCTCTACGAGCAGTACTTC.